Sequencing of this T cell receptor beta chain was carried out in a study of human versus mouse CDR3 diversity and MHC coevolution. Study conclusions and caveats: Human CDR3s averaged more deletions and insertions than mouse CDR3s. The lowest clonal inequality scores came from most of the three human donors. Humans had the largest estimated TCR beta repertoire, 1.5 million to 2 million clonotypes.

A word on this clone: Its antigen is not known.

Naive CD4 T cells were sorted as CD45RO-negative, CD62L-positive. Measured with immunoSEQ multiplex PCR; TCRdb has only the in-frame clones, and not every one. The sample has about 77,000 clones; around 90% are singletons. The CDR3 loop spans 12 amino acids. Trimming cost V 7 bases and J 5 bases, with 12 bases left between them. Germline V CDR1 and CDR2: SQVTM, ANQGSEA. The chain couples TRBV29-1 to TRBJ2-1; tentatively, D is TRBD1 (5 bases). The TCR originated in a person aged 30 to 69 in good health. Sample: naive CD4+ T cells from blood. The subset here: CD45RO-negative CD62L-positive naive CD4 T cells. The CDR3 sequence: CSGRRADNEQFF. The CDR3 bases are TGCAGCGGGCGCAGGGCCGACAATGAGCAGTTCTTC.